One TCR beta chain is described in this entry. Its target is not known. One end of the junction is discordant with germline, which a read error may explain. This entry belongs to a study of tumor-infiltrating lymphocytes in primary liver carcinoma. Turning to the study itself: Male and female patients aged 30 to 69 years made up the cohort. There were tumors of stage T1-T3 N0M0, each 4.2 to 10 cm across. Study outcomes and limitations: A significantly higher top-250-clone fraction was recorded for tumors than for blood (p = 0.039).

Germline assignment: CDR1 MNHEY and CDR2 SVGEGT. This CDR3 is built from 13 residues. A constant-region primer primed TCR beta cDNA synthesis from about 0.45 ug of total RNA. Libraries covering TCR beta were generated through three nested multiplex PCR rounds (using a slightly modified ARM-PCR). The opening two PCR rounds, ten to eleven cycles each, paired TRBV1-TRBV30 forward primers with a C-beta reverse primer. Via MiXCR, TCRdb re-called the multiplex PCR reads, giving one row per CDR3 protein. The table has about 310,000 distinct CDR3 sequences, 50% to 75% seen once. It was unsorted whole blood that yielded blood RNA, and germline DNA was also extracted.

This chain uses TRBV6-2 or TRBV6-3 with TRBJ2-1; D is perhaps TRBD2 (6 bases). Sequencing used peripheral blood. The sequence was collected from a woman in her 30s with primary liver carcinoma and hepatitis B virus infection. The CDR3 is CASSMEGKTFRLF. The CDR3 region has the DNA TGTGCCAGCAGTATGGAGGGCAAAACCTTTAGGCTCTTT.